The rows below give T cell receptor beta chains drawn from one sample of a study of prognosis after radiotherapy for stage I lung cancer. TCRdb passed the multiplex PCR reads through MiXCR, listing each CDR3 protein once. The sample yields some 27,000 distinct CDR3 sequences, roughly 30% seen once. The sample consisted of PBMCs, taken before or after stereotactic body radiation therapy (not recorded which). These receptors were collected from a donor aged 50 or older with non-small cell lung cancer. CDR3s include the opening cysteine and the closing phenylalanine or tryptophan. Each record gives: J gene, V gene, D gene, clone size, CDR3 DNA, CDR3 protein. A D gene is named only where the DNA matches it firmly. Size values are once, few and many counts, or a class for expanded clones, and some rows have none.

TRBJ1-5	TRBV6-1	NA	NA	TGTGCCAGCAGGGAAACAGGACAGTCAAGGTCCAAGCCCCAGCATTTT	CASRETGQSRSKPQHF
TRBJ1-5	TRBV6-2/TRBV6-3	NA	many	TGTGCCAGCAGTCAGGACAATAGCAATCAGCCCCAGCATTTT	CASSQDNSNQPQHF
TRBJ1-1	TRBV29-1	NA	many	TGCAGCGCTCATACTCGGGCAGGGAACACTGAAGCTTTCTTT	CSAHTRAGNTEAFF
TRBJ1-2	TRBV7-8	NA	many	TGTGCCAGCAGCTTAGCGGGGAGGTTGATGAATGGCTACACCTTC	CASSLAGRLMNGYTF
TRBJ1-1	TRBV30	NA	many	TGTGCCTGGAGTGTACTGGGGGCTGGTACTGAAGCTTTCTTT	CAWSVLGAGTEAFF
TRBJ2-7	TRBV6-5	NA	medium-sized	TGTGCCAGCAGTTACTTGGACAGAGACTCCTACGAGCAGTACTTC	CASSYLDRDSYEQYF
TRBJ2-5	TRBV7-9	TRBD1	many	TGTGCCAGCAGCTTACCGGGACAGTTCCAAGAGACCCAGTACTTC	CASSLPGQFQETQYF
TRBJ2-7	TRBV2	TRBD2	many	TGTGCCAGCCAAGGACTAGCGGATTACGAGCAGTACTTC	CASQGLADYEQYF
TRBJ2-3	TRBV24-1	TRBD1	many	TGTGCCACCAGTGATGTTGACAGGGTGGATACGCAGTATTTT	CATSDVDRVDTQYF
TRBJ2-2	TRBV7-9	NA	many	TGTGCCAGCAGCCCGGGTGGGGCTCAGGGGTTGACCGGGGAGCTGTTTTTT	CASSPGGAQGLTGELFF
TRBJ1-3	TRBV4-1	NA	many	TGCGCCAGCAGCCAAGAACCTCAGGGGACTGGTAACACCATATATTTT	CASSQEPQGTGNTIYF
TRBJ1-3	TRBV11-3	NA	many	TGTGCCAGCAGCGGATTAGAGGTAGCTGGAAACACCATATATTTT	CASSGLEVAGNTIYF
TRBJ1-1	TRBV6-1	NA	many	TGTGCCAGCAGCAAAATGAACACTGAAGCTTTCTTT	CASSKMNTEAFF
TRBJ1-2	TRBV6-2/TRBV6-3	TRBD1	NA	TGTGCCAGCAGCTCGGACAGGACCTACTATGGCTACACCTTC	CASSSDRTYYGYTF
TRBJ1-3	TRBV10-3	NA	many	TGTGCCATCACCTATACCAGGGGAGCGGGAAACACCATATATTTT	CAITYTRGAGNTIYF
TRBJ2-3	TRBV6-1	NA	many	TGTGCCAGCAGTCCGTCTGGCATCGGATCGGATACGCAGTATTTT	CASSPSGIGSDTQYF
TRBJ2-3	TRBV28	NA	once	TGTGCCAGTTTCCCTATCCCTCCAGCGCGCGGCACAGATACGCAGTATTTT	CASFPIPPARGTDTQYF
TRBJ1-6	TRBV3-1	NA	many	TGTGCCAGCAGCCAAGATCAGGGGTTTTCACCCCTCCACTTT	CASSQDQGFSPLHF
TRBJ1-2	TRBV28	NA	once	TGTGCCAGCAGTGCCGGGACATCCTATGGCTACACCTTC	CASSAGTSYGYTF
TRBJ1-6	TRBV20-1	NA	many	TGCAGTGCTAGGGACAGCAGTTCACCCCTCCACTTT	CSARDSSSPLHF
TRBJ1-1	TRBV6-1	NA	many	TGTGCCAGCAGGCGTAACACTGAAGCTTTCTTT	CASRRNTEAFF
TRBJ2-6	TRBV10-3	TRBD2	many	TGTGCCATCACAGCGGGGGCAGGGGCCGCACGCGGGGCCAACGTCCTGACTTTC	CAITAGAGAARGANVLTF
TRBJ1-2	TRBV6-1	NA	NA	TGTGCCAGCAGTCACCAGGATGGCTACACCTTC	CASSHQDGYTF
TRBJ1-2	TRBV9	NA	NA	TGTGCCAGTAGCGTACGTCCAGTCCCGGGGACCTATGGCTACACCTTC	CASSVRPVPGTYGYTF
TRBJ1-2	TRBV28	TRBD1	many	TGTGCCAGCAGCTCAGACAGGGGACGGGGCTACACCTTC	CASSSDRGRGYTF
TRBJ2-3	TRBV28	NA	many	TGTGCCAGCAGTAAACAGGGAGGAGGCACAGATACGCAGTATTTT	CASSKQGGGTDTQYF
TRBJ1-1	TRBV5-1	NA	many	TGCGCCAGCAGCTGGGTTGGTGAGGGAAACACTGAAGCTTTCTTT	CASSWVGEGNTEAFF
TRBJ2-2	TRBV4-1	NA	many	TGCGCCAGCAGCCGGAGGCCGGGGGCAAACACCGGGGAGCTGTTTTTT	CASSRRPGANTGELFF
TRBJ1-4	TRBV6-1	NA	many	TGTGCCAGCAGTGAAGCCCCGGGGAGGCCAACTAATGAAAAACTGTTTTTT	CASSEAPGRPTNEKLFF
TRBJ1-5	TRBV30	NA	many	TGTGCCTGGAGTAAAACGGGACACCTTTGGAATCAGCCCCAGCATTTT	CAWSKTGHLWNQPQHF
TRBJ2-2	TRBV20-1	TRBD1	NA	TGCAGTGCCAGGTCAGACAGGGTGCCGAACACCTGGGAGCTGTTTTTT	CSARSDRVPNTWELFF
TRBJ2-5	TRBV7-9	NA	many	TGTGCCAGCAGCATCGCCCCAGAGACCCAGTACTTC	CASSIAPETQYF
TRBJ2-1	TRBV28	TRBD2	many	TGTGCCAGCACCTTTAGCGGGAGGAACAATGAGCAGTTCTTC	CASTFSGRNNEQFF
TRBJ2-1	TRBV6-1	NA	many	TGTGCCAGCAGTGAAGGGCTGGGCGAAAACAATGAGCAGTTCTTC	CASSEGLGENNEQFF
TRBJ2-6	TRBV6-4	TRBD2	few	TGTGCCAGCAGTGACCGGCCGGGGGAGGGCTCTGGGGCCAACGTCCTGACTTTC	CASSDRPGEGSGANVLTF
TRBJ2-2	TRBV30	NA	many	TGTGCCTGGAGTGTAGGAGACACCGGGGAGCTGTTTTTT	CAWSVGDTGELFF
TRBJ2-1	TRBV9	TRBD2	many	TGTGCCAGCAGCGTAGAAAGCGGGAGGGCCGTAATCTTC	CASSVESGRAVIF
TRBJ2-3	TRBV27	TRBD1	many	TGTGCCAGCAGTCCATTAAACAGGGGTTTAACAGATACGCAGTATTTT	CASSPLNRGLTDTQYF
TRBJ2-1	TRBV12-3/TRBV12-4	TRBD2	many	TGTGCCAGCAGTCCCCCGGGGGGGACCTACAATGAGCAGTTCTTC	CASSPPGGTYNEQFF
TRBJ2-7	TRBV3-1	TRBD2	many	TGTGCCAGCAGCCATTACGGGACTAGCGCCGAGCAGTACTTC	CASSHYGTSAEQYF
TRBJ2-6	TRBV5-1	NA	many	TGCGCCAGCAGCGAACAGGGACCGGGGGCCAACGTCCTGACTTTC	CASSEQGPGANVLTF
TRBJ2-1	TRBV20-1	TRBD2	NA	TGCAGTGCCCCCGGGGGGGGTAAATCCTACAATGAGCAGTTCTTC	CSAPGGGKSYNEQFF
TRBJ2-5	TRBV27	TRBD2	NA	TGTGCCAGCAGTTCGACTAGCGTGGGGCGGTACCAAGAGACCCAGTACTTC	CASSSTSVGRYQETQYF
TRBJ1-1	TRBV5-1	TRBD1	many	TGCGCCAGCAGCTGGGCAGGGGGCATACACACTGAAGCTTTCTTT	CASSWAGGIHTEAFF
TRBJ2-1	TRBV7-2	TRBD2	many	TGTGCCAGCAGTTCTCAGCCGGGACTAGGAAATGAGCAGTTCTTC	CASSSQPGLGNEQFF
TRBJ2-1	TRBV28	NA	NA	TGTGCCAGCAGTTTCCCTCACCACAATGAGCAGTTCTTC	CASSFPHHNEQFF
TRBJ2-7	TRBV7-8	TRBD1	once	TGTGCCAGCAGATTTGAAATCGGGACAGGGAATTCCTACGAGCAGTACTTC	CASRFEIGTGNSYEQYF
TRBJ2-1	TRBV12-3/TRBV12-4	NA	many	TGTGCCAGCAGTATTCAATTCAATGAGCAGTTCTTC	CASSIQFNEQFF
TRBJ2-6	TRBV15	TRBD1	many	TGTGCCACCAGCAGAGATTTGGGACAGGGTCTCTCTGGGGCCAACGTCCTGACTTTC	CATSRDLGQGLSGANVLTF
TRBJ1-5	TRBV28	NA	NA	TGTGCCAGCAAGAAGGACGGCTTTCAGCCCCAGCATTTT	CASKKDGFQPQHF
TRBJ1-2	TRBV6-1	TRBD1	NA	TGTGCCAGTAGTGAAGCGCTTCAAGGGACAGGGCGATTTGATGGCTACACCTTC	CASSEALQGTGRFDGYTF
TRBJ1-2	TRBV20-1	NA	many	TGCAGTGCTACGATGGGGCGGTACTATGGCTACACCTTC	CSATMGRYYGYTF
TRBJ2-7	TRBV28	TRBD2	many	TGTGCCAGCACAGCGGGAGTCTACGAGCAGTACTTC	CASTAGVYEQYF
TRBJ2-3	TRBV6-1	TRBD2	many	TGTGCCAGCAGCGCCACGGGACTAGCGGTATCCACAGATACGCAGTATTTT	CASSATGLAVSTDTQYF
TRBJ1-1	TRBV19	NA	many	TGTGCCAGTAGCCCCCGTGTGGACAGCACTAACACTGAAGCTTTCTTT	CASSPRVDSTNTEAFF